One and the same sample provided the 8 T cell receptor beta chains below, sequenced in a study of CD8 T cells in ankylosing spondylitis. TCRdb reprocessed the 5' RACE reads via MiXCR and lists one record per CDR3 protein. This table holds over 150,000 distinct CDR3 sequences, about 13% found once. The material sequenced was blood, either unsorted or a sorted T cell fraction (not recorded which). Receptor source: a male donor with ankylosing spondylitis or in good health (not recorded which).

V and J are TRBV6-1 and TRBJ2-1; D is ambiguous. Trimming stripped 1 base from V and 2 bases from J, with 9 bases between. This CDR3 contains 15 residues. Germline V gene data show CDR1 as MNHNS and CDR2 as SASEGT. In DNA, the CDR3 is TGTGCCAGCAGTGAAGATCATAGCCCCTACAATGAGCAGTTCTTC. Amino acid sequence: CASSEDHSPYNEQFF.

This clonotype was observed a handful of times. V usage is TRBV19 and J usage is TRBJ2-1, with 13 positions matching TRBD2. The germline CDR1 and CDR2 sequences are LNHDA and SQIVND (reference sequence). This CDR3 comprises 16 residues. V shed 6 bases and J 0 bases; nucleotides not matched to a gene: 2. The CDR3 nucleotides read TGTGCCAGTAGCTGGACTAGCGGGAGCTCCTACAATGAGCAGTTCTTC. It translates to CASSWTSGSSYNEQFF.

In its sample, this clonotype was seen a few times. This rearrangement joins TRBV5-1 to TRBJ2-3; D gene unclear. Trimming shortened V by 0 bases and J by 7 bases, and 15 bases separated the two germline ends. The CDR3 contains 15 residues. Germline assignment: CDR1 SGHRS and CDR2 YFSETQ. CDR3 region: CASSLGIVQSYTQYF. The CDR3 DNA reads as TGCGCCAGCAGCTTGGGAATTGTACAGAGCTATACGCAGTATTTT.

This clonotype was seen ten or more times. The CDR3 region has the DNA TGCGCCAGCAGCCAAGAGGGTTTTGGCGGGAGCTCCTACGAGCAGTACTTC. It specifies CASSQEGFGGSSYEQYF. V is TRBV4-1 and J is TRBJ2-7, with 7 bases fitting TRBD2. Germline V lookup: CDR1 MGHRA, CDR2 YSYEKL. The trim removed 0 bases at V and 0 bases at J, leaving 8 bases unmatched. CDR3 length equals 17 residues.

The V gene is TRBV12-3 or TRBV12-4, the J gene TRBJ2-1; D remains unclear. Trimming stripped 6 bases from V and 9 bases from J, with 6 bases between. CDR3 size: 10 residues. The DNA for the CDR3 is TGTGCCAGCAGGGGATCTGAGCAGTTCTTC. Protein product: CASRGSEQFF.

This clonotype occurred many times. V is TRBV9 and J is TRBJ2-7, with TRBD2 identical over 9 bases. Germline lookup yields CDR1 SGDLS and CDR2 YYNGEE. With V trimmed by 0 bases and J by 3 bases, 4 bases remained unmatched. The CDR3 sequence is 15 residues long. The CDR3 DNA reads TGTGCCAGCAGCGTAGATAGCGGGGGTATCTACGAGCAGTACTTC. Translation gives CASSVDSGGIYEQYF.

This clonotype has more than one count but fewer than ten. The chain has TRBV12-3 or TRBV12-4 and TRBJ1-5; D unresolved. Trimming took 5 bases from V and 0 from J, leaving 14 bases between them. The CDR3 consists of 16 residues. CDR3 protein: CASSLDQRYSNQPQHF. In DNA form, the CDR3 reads TGTGCCAGCAGTCTAGACCAACGATATAGCAATCAGCCCCAGCATTTT.

CDR3 sequence: CASSPGGRWAFF. DNA for the CDR3: TGTGCCAGCAGCCCTGGGGGCCGCTGGGCTTTCTTT. The chain carries TRBV12-3 or TRBV12-4 and TRBJ1-1; the D gene is possibly TRBD1 (6 bases). The CDR3 consists of 12 residues. V was clipped by 6 bases and J by 11 bases, with 16 bases between them.